This T cell receptor (beta chain) was sequenced in a study of blood T cell repertoires in COVID-19. Sequencing used immunoSEQ multiplex PCR; TCRdb keeps in-frame clones, though not all of them. The sample includes roughly 400,000 clones, 85% to 90% seen only once; the top ten take roughly 1.1%. All enrollees were about 18 to 100 years old and from under 25 US areas. For recovered donors of Cohort 3, there were two negative PCRs, clearance, or symptom resolution. This CDR3 is built from 16 residues. Germline V lookup: CDR1 SGHDT, CDR2 YYEEEE. The germline V and J ends were trimmed by 1 base and 8 bases, with 16 bases remaining between them. This clone was found a few times.

The chain employs TRBV5-6 and TRBJ1-6, with D possibly matching TRBD1 (5 bases). This TCR came from a man aged 25-45 years who had recovered from COVID-19. The sequencing sample was made of PBMCs or T cells enriched from blood (not recorded which). The CDR3 bases are TGTGCCAGCAGCTTGCGGGCAGGGTCTTTGGATTCACCCCTCCACTTT. Residues: CASSLRAGSLDSPLHF. The full variable domain, in which reference TRBV5-6 and TRBJ1-6 provide the parts outside the CDR3, is DAGVTQSPTHLIKTRGQQVTLRCSPKSGHDTVSWYQQALGQGPQFIFQYYEEEERQRGNFPDRFSGHQFPNYSSELNVNALLLGDSALYLCASSLRAGSLDSPLHFGNGTRLTVT.